Below, 27 T cell receptor beta chains from the same sample are listed, as sequenced in a study of control samples from healthy donors and cancer patients. Libraries were prepared by immunoSEQ multiplex PCR; TCRdb keeps only in-frame clonotypes and omits some of them. The sample consists of about 190,000 clones, roughly nine tenths of them appearing once. Sequenced sample: blood. These receptors were collected from a man aged 30 to 39 in good health.

The chain carries TRBV20-1 and TRBJ2-4; D gene ambiguous. CDR3 length: 11 residues. Trimming pared 3 bases from V and 2 bases from J, leaving 2 bases between. Germline CDR1 DFQATT, CDR2 SNEGSKA (reference sequence). The CDR3 loop reads CSASSKNIQYF. DNA of the CDR3: TGCAGTGCTAGTTCCAAAAACATTCAGTACTTC.

In this sample, this clone turned up a few times. This chain uses TRBV3-1 (or the pseudogene TRBV3-2) with TRBJ1-5, with D uncertain. CDR3 length: 15 residues. CDR1 is LGHDT, CDR2 YNNKEL, per germline (reference sequence). Trimming stripped 0 bases from V and 0 bases from J, with 6 bases between. The CDR3 DNA reads as TGTGCCAGCAGCCAAGATTCGAGTAGCAATCAGCCCCAGCATTTT. This codes for CASSQDSSSNQPQHF.

In its sample, this clone was seen a few times. The chain uses TRBV30 and TRBJ2-3; 7 nucleotides match TRBD1. Trimming cost V 3 bases and J 5 bases; bases outside gene matches: 17. CDR3 size: 17 residues. Germline CDR1 reads GTSNPN; CDR2 reads SVGIG (reference sequence). In DNA, the CDR3 is TGTGCCTGGAGCGAAACCGAGACAGGGTTTTATGGAGATACGCAGTATTTT. It is translated as CAWSETETGFYGDTQYF.

This chain joins TRBV5-6 and TRBJ1-2; D gene uncertain. The CDR3 has 14 amino acids. Per germline, CDR1 SGHDT and CDR2 YYEEEE. V was shortened by 6 bases and J by 6 bases, with 18 bases between the two germline ends. CDR3 sequence (DNA): TGTGCCAGCAACTCGCGGGTTAGGGAGGATGGCTACACCTTC. Translating it yields CASNSRVREDGYTF.

The chain links TRBV27 to TRBJ1-5, with D tentatively TRBD1 (5 bases). CDR3 size: 15 residues. CDR1 and CDR2 from the germline V gene are MNHEY and SMNVEV (reference sequence). Trimming took off 7 bases at V and 0 bases at J, with 13 bases between the two ends. DNA for the CDR3: TGTGCCAGCAAGCCACAGGAGTATAGCAATCAGCCCCAGCATTTT. This encodes CASKPQEYSNQPQHF.

This sequence joins TRBV6-5 and TRBJ2-5, with TRBD2 matching 7 bases. The CDR3 contains 11 residues. With 5 bases clipped from V and 11 bases from J, the junction kept 5 bases outside the gene matches. The germline CDR1 and CDR2 sequences are MNHEY and SVGAGI. CDR3 sequence reads: CASSQAGEQYF. In DNA, the CDR3 is TGTGCCAGCAGTCAGGCGGGGGAACAGTACTTC.

The chain joins TRBV29-1 to TRBJ2-7, with a tentative D call TRBD1 (6 bases). V lost 5 bases and J 5 bases, leaving 10 bases between the germline ends. The germline CDR1 and CDR2 sequences are SQVTM and ANQGSEA. The CDR3 runs 11 residues. The CDR3 loop reads CSVLGGHEQYF. In DNA form, the CDR3 reads TGCAGCGTTTTAGGGGGTCACGAGCAGTACTTC.

This clone was seen only once. For the CDR3, the DNA is TGCGCCAGCAGCGCACAGGGGGATCTGTACGAGCAGTACTTC. Translation: CASSAQGDLYEQYF. The V call is TRBV5-1, the J call TRBJ2-7; 8 nucleotides match TRBD1. This CDR3 has 14 residues. Germline V CDR1 and CDR2: SGHRS, YFSETQ. Losses at the gene ends were 4 bases for V and 4 bases for J; bases not matched to a gene: 7.

The CDR3 loop reads CAWSLRPNSPLHF. Written as DNA, the CDR3 is TGTGCCTGGAGCTTGCGCCCAAATTCACCCCTCCACTTT. The rearrangement uses TRBV30 and TRBJ1-6; D uncertain. This CDR3 has 13 amino acids. CDR1 and CDR2 from the germline V gene are GTSNPN and SVGIG (reference sequence). Trimming pared 3 bases from V and 7 bases from J, leaving 10 bases between.

This chain connects TRBV6-5 to TRBJ2-3; 8 nucleotides match TRBD1. CDR3 length equals 14 residues. In germline, CDR1 is MNHEY, CDR2 SVGAGI. With V trimmed by 5 bases and J by 1 base, 2 bases remained unmatched. The CDR3 here is CASSLQGGTDTQYF. The CDR3 bases are TGTGCCAGCAGTCTACAGGGGGGCACAGATACGCAGTATTTT.

This clone was seen once. The genes are TRBV5-1 and TRBJ1-4, with D unresolved. With 0 bases removed from V and 7 bases from J, the gap between germline ends came to 7 bases. The CDR3 extends over 13 amino acids. CDR1 is SGHRS, CDR2 YFSETQ, per germline. The CDR3 region has the DNA TGCGCCAGCAGCTTGGACGGGATTGAAAAACTGTTTTTT. This translates into CASSLDGIEKLFF.

The V and J genes are TRBV10-3 and TRBJ2-3; D is uncertain. Germline values: CDR1 ENHRY, CDR2 SYGVKD. Trimming took 0 bases from V and 1 from J, leaving 8 bases between them. The CDR3 totals 15 residues. The CDR3 protein is CAISESAVGTDTQYF. As DNA, the CDR3 is TGTGCCATCAGTGAGTCCGCGGTGGGCACAGATACGCAGTATTTT.

J is TRBJ1-2 and V is TRBV5-6, with D maybe TRBD1 (6 bases). The CDR3 totals 14 residues. V dropped 5 bases and J dropped 8 bases, with 19 bases sitting between them. Germline-derived CDR1 and CDR2 are SGHDT and YYEEEE. This CDR3 is CASRKWGAPMGYTF. The CDR3 bases are TGTGCCAGCAGGAAGTGGGGGGCCCCTATGGGCTACACCTTC.

This clone was found once. V is TRBV27 and J is TRBJ1-2, with a weak D call TRBD1 (6 bases). This CDR3 is built from 14 residues. The V end lost 7 bases, the J end lost 4 bases, and 16 bases lay between the germline ends. Germline lookup yields CDR1 MNHEY and CDR2 SMNVEV (reference sequence). The CDR3 loop is CASTSGQPPYGYTF. The CDR3 nucleotides are TGTGCCAGCACCTCCGGACAGCCCCCCTATGGCTACACCTTC.

V usage is TRBV30 and J usage is TRBJ2-1; possible D gene TRBD2, 6 bases. The CDR3 extends over 14 amino acids. The germline V gene has CDR1 GTSNPN and CDR2 SVGIG (reference sequence). V was trimmed by 2 bases and J by 0 bases, leaving 8 bases between them. The CDR3 bases are TGTGCCTGGAGTCTCGGGAGCTCCTACAATGAGCAGTTCTTC. Residues: CAWSLGSSYNEQFF.

The chain links TRBV6-5 to TRBJ1-2; D remains unclear. In germline, CDR1 is MNHEY, CDR2 SVGAGI. Trimming took 6 bases from V and 4 from J, leaving 9 bases between them. The CDR3 is 12 residues long. Here the CDR3 reads CASRRTSYGYTF. CDR3 sequence (DNA): TGTGCCAGCAGGAGGACGTCCTATGGCTACACCTTC.

This chain links TRBV28 with TRBJ2-5, with 7 positions matching TRBD1. With 2 bases clipped from V and 5 bases from J, the junction kept 5 bases outside the gene matches. Per the germline V gene, CDR1 is MDHEN and CDR2 is SYDVKM. CDR3 length equals 14 residues. Here the CDR3 reads CASSLGQAFETQYF. The CDR3 bases are TGTGCCAGCAGTTTAGGACAGGCCTTTGAGACCCAGTACTTC.

The chain uses TRBV4-1 and TRBJ2-1; D remains unclear. The CDR3 runs to 12 residues. Germline assignment: CDR1 MGHRA and CDR2 YSYEKL. Trimming stripped 3 bases from V and 10 bases from J, with 10 bases between. The CDR3 protein is CASSHKFFEQFF. CDR3 nucleotide sequence: TGCGCCAGCAGCCATAAGTTCTTCGAGCAGTTCTTC.

A few counts support this clone. The chain carries TRBV11-2 and TRBJ1-6; no reliable D call. Germline CDR1 and CDR2: SGHAT and FQNNGV. V lost 4 bases, J lost 5 bases, and 15 bases lay in between. CDR3 size: 16 residues. CDR3 nucleotides: TGTGCCAGCAGCTCCCCAAATTGGGGTAATAATTCACCCCTCCACTTT. Protein product: CASSSPNWGNNSPLHF.

Note on this clone: The same CDR3 also results from other DNA sequences found in this sample. The chain employs TRBV2 and TRBJ1-3; D ambiguous. Germline V CDR1 and CDR2: SNHLY, FYNNEI. The V end lost 4 bases, the J end lost 5 bases, and 0 bases lay between the germline ends. The CDR3 length is 10 residues. In nucleotides, the CDR3 is TGTGCCAGCAGTGGAAACACCATATATTTT. Translated, it gives CASSGNTIYF.

The chain has TRBV7-9 and TRBJ1-4, with D possibly matching TRBD1 (5 bases). V dropped 5 bases and J dropped 7 bases, with 11 bases sitting between them. CDR3 length: 13 amino acids. Germline V gene sequence: CDR1 SEHNR, CDR2 FQNEAQ (reference sequence). CDR3 sequence reads: CASSHGGVEKLFF. CDR3 nucleotide sequence: TGTGCCAGCAGCCACGGGGGGGTTGAAAAACTGTTTTTT.

V and J are TRBV6-2 or TRBV6-3 and TRBJ1-2; TRBD1 aligns across 8 bases. V gave up 4 bases and J gave up 8 bases; unmatched junction bases: 9. The CDR3 sequence is 14 residues long. In germline, CDR1 is MNHEY, CDR2 SVGEGT. As DNA, the CDR3 is TGTGCCAGCAGTTCCGGACAGGGACATAGCGGCTACACCTTC. Encoded protein: CASSSGQGHSGYTF.

CDR3 sequence reads: CAWSVTLSSYNEQFF. The CDR3 nucleotides read TGTGCCTGGAGTGTAACCCTGAGCTCCTACAATGAGCAGTTCTTC. The V and J genes are TRBV30 and TRBJ2-1; no clear D gene. With 0 bases removed from V and 0 bases from J, the gap between germline ends came to 9 bases. The germline V gene encodes CDR1 GTSNPN and CDR2 SVGIG (reference sequence). The length of the CDR3 is 15 residues.

The chain employs TRBV7-6 and TRBJ2-7, with 8 bases matching TRBD1. CDR3 length equals 15 residues. Trimming cost V 0 bases and J 5 bases; bases outside gene matches: 6. Germline V gives CDR1 SGHVS, CDR2 FNYEAQ. The CDR3 region is CASSLAEPGQDEQYF. CDR3 sequence (DNA): TGTGCCAGCAGCTTAGCGGAACCGGGACAGGACGAGCAGTACTTC.

The chain couples TRBV3-1 (or the pseudogene TRBV3-2) to TRBJ2-4, with 7 bases that match TRBD1. Germline trimming cut 1 base from V and 1 base from J; bases unmatched to any gene: 7. Per germline, CDR1 LGHDT and CDR2 YNNKEL (reference sequence). The CDR3 is 17 residues long. The CDR3, as DNA: TGTGCCAGCAGCCAAGGGGAACAGGGGTATGCCAAAAACATTCAGTACTTC. Translating gives CASSQGEQGYAKNIQYF.

The V and J genes are TRBV15 and TRBJ2-3, with D perhaps matching TRBD1 or TRBD2 (5 bases each). The germline V gene encodes CDR1 LNHNV and CDR2 YYDKDF (reference sequence). CDR3 size: 15 residues. V lost 0 bases, J lost 5 bases, and 12 bases lay in between. In nucleotides, the CDR3 is TGTGCCACCAGCAGAGACGGGGCCGTTCGAGATACGCAGTATTTT. Encoded protein: CATSRDGAVRDTQYF.

This chain joins TRBV9 and TRBJ2-7; D remains ambiguous. This CDR3 contains 14 residues. Trimming removed 1 base from V and 7 bases from J, with 15 bases in between. Germline CDR1 and CDR2: SGDLS and YYNGEE. The CDR3 spells CASSVLWVADEQYF. The CDR3 DNA follows: TGTGCCAGCAGCGTATTGTGGGTCGCCGATGAGCAGTACTTC.